This T cell receptor beta chain was observed in a study of blood T cell repertoires in COVID-19. Study summary: Sites across the United States, Italy and Spain contributed samples from acute and convalescent COVID-19. PBMCs, B-cell-depleted T cells, or T cells were the source of the cDNA or gDNA that made up the material.

Germline assignment: CDR1 SGHTA and CDR2 FQGNSA. Trimming removed 5 bases at V and 0 bases at J, with 11 bases between. The CDR3 extends over 15 amino acids. Source study methods: Reference gene primer amplification gave nucleated cell count estimates. Method: immunoSEQ multiplex PCR; TCRdb's copy keeps in-frame clones and lacks some. Clonal size and the V and J genes are those of that table, whereas D and trimming came from the DNA. Among some 280,000 clones listed, 80% to 90% were seen once. Material for sequencing was peripheral blood. This sequence originates from a woman under 40 with active or convalescent COVID-19. V gene TRBV7-2 combines with J gene TRBJ2-4, with D perhaps TRBD2 (5 bases). The DNA of the CDR3 is TGTGCCAGCAGCCCTCCAGGACTAGCCAAAAACATTCAGTACTTC. Its protein is CASSPPGLAKNIQYF.